The 10 T cell receptor beta chains below all came from one sample that was sequenced in a study of regulatory T cells in long-lasting Graves disease. Stated time point: newly diagnosed GD, antithyroid drugs for less than 3 months. From RNA extracted from PBMCs, the TCR library was made. Relying on iRepertoire HTBI primers and Arm-PCR of CDR3 regions, the team built TCR beta libraries. One entry per CDR3 protein, called by TCRdb with MiXCR from the multiplex PCR reads. The sample lists roughly 430,000 distinct CDR3 sequences; roughly 15% were seen once. The sample was also reused in another study, on T cells in Graves' hyperthyroidism and ophthalmopathy.

The source material was peripheral blood mononuclear cells (PBMCs), sampled at new diagnosis, from a patient treated with antithyroid drugs. Receptors originate from a woman aged 30 to 39 with Graves disease.

The sample holds many counts of this clonotype. The CDR3 sequence: CSVPSGTSLSTDTQYF. CDR3 nucleotide sequence: TGCAGCGTTCCAAGTGGGACTAGCCTGAGCACAGATACGCAGTATTTT. The rearrangement joins TRBV29-1 to TRBJ2-3; 9 bases are a match to TRBD2. This CDR3 is built from 16 residues. Germline CDR1 is SQVTM and CDR2 is ANQGSEA. V lost 5 bases, J lost 0 bases, and 9 bases stayed unmatched.

This clonotype was detected ten times or more. CDR3: CATGPFGTEAFF. CDR3 bases: TGTGCCACGGGACCTTTCGGGACTGAAGCTTTCTTT. The J gene is TRBJ1-1, the V gene TRBV27, with a weak D call TRBD1 (5 bases). CDR3 size: 12 residues. The V gene lost 10 bases and the J gene lost 5 bases, with 14 bases spanning the gap. CDR1 is MNHEY, CDR2 SMNVEV, per germline (reference sequence).

This clonotype has just a few counts. The chain has TRBV5-1 and TRBJ2-3; TRBD2 matches 11 bases. The V gene end was trimmed by 3 bases and the J gene end by 0 bases; junction bases not matched to a gene: 9. This CDR3 is 18 amino acids long. Germline-derived CDR1 and CDR2 are SGHRS and YFSETQ. DNA for the CDR3: TGCGCCAGCAGCTCTTCGATGGGGACTAGCGGTAGCACAGATACGCAGTATTTT. Its translation: CASSSSMGTSGSTDTQYF.

This clonotype was counted ten times or more. The chain carries TRBV3-1 and TRBJ1-3; maybe TRBD1 (5 bases). CDR1 and CDR2 from the germline V gene are LGHDT and YNNKEL (reference sequence). The V end lost 7 bases, the J end lost 0 bases, and 13 bases lay between the germline ends. This CDR3 has 15 amino acids. The CDR3 spells CASTHRPLSGNTIYF. DNA of the CDR3: TGTGCCAGCACCCACAGGCCCCTCTCTGGAAACACCATATATTTT.

This clonotype showed up many times. The chain has TRBV7-9 and TRBJ2-1; TRBD1 aligns across 8 bases. CDR3 length: 18 residues. Trimming at V came to 5 bases and at J to 6 bases, leaving 18 bases not matched to a gene. Germline CDR1 and CDR2: SEHNR and FQNEAQ (reference sequence). The CDR3, as DNA: TGTGCCAGCAGCGCGGAACCCGACAGGGGTGAGGACGCCAATGAGCAGTTCTTC. Residues: CASSAEPDRGEDANEQFF.

The table lists this clonotype with many counts. This rearrangement joins TRBV20-1 to TRBJ1-5, with unresolved D. Per the germline V gene, CDR1 is DFQATT and CDR2 is SNEGSKA (reference sequence). V was cut by 0 bases and J by 0 bases, with 0 bases left in between. This CDR3 comprises 12 residues. CDR3 sequence: CSARDSNQPQHF. CDR3 in DNA: TGCAGTGCTAGAGATAGCAATCAGCCCCAGCATTTT.

This clonotype has a count of ten or more. The chain couples TRBV7-2 to TRBJ2-7; TRBD1 is a possible D gene (5 bases). The ends were cut back, 5 bases at V and 2 bases at J, with 16 bases in the middle. The germline V gene has CDR1 SGHTA and CDR2 FQGNSA. The CDR3 contains 15 residues. The DNA for the CDR3 is TGTGCCAGCAGCCCGGCAGGGTTGAACACCTACGAGCAGTACTTC. It encodes CASSPAGLNTYEQYF.

There are many counts of this clonotype. V is TRBV5-6 and J is TRBJ2-5; perhaps TRBD1 as D (5 bases). Trimming took off 2 bases at V and 6 bases at J, with 11 bases between the two ends. The CDR3 runs to 13 residues. Germline V gene lookup returns CDR1 SGHDT and CDR2 YYEEEE. The CDR3 reads CASSLWGVKTQYF. Here the CDR3 DNA reads TGTGCCAGCAGCTTATGGGGCGTTAAGACCCAGTACTTC.

This clonotype was detected ten times or more. The rearrangement joins TRBV28 to TRBJ2-7; a possible D gene is TRBD2 (6 bases). The germline CDR1 and CDR2 sequences are MDHEN and SYDVKM. The CDR3 has 16 residues. V lost 7 bases and J lost 3, with 22 bases in between. In nucleotides, the CDR3 is TGTGCCAGCAACGCTGGGTGGAGGACTACGAGCTACGAGCAGTACTTC. It encodes CASNAGWRTTSYEQYF.

The sample holds a few counts of this clonotype. The DNA for the CDR3 is TGTGCCAGCAGCTCCGGGACAGGGGAGGACACTGAAGCTTTCTTT. It is translated as CASSSGTGEDTEAFF. The chain has TRBV6-1 and TRBJ1-1; 10 bases align to TRBD1. The J segment lost 3 bases and the V segment lost 6 bases, leaving 7 bases of the junction unmatched. Germline loops: CDR1 MNHNS, CDR2 SASEGT. This CDR3 is built from 15 residues.